This TCR beta chain was profiled in a study of blood T cell repertoires in COVID-19. Study context: PBMCs, B-cell-depleted T cells, or T cells provided the cDNA or gDNA that made up the material.

This clone was seen a few times. Germline V CDR1 and CDR2: SGDLS, YYNGEE. The V gene lost 2 bases and the J gene lost 4 bases, with 9 bases spanning the gap. CDR3 length: 14 amino acids. Per the original data handling: Estimation of nucleated cell counts was performed using reference gene primer amplification. This table comes from immunoSEQ multiplex PCR, and its TCRdb copy is limited to in-frame clones, with some not included. The DNA was the basis for D and trimming; V, J and clone size are from that table. The sample carries approximately 90,000 clones, about 88% recorded once. What was sequenced was peripheral blood. The chain joins TRBV9 to TRBJ1-4; no clear D. The clonotype comes from a man aged 55-75 years with acute or convalescent COVID-19. The CDR3 DNA reads TGTGCCAGCAGCGTTTCCGCGTATAATGAAAAACTGTTTTTT. Residues: CASSVSAYNEKLFF.